These 31 T cell receptor beta chains were all obtained from the same sample, sequenced in a study of cytomegalovirus exposure and HLA in healthy donors. Vbeta (60) and Jbeta (13) primers were used in the PCR. Only in-frame clones appear in the TCRdb table, and some are missing; sequencing was by immunoSEQ multiplex PCR. Of some 180,000 clones in the sample, approximately 84% are singletons; the top ten hold over 0.2%. Sequencing input: PBMCs. The receptors here all came from a girl younger than two in good health and CMV-seronegative.

This clone was recorded a few times. CDR3 protein: CATSRDAGVSTDTQYF. The CDR3 coding sequence is TGTGCCACCAGCAGAGATGCGGGAGTAAGCACAGATACGCAGTATTTT. V is TRBV15 and J is TRBJ2-3, with 7 positions matching TRBD2. The junction had 3 bases not matched to a gene; V was cut back by 0 bases and J by 0 bases. The CDR3 spans 16 residues. Germline V gene sequence: CDR1 LNHNV, CDR2 YYDKDF (reference sequence).

This clone has just a few counts. The chain combines TRBV6-6 with TRBJ1-1; 12 bases agree with TRBD1. The CDR3 extends over 14 amino acids. The germline CDR1 and CDR2 sequences are MNHNY and SVGAGI (reference sequence). The ends lost 0 bases at V and 10 bases at J; junction bases unmatched: 3. The CDR3 here is CASSYSGTGGAAFF. CDR3 in DNA: TGTGCCAGCAGTTACTCGGGGACAGGGGGCGCAGCTTTCTTT.

This clone was seen only once. The J gene is TRBJ1-4, the V gene TRBV30, with 8 bases identical to TRBD1. Germline CDR1 and CDR2: GTSNPN and SVGIG (reference sequence). The CDR3 runs to 13 residues. V dropped 3 bases and J dropped 8; count of bases not matched to a gene: 5. The CDR3 DNA reads as TGTGCCTGGAGAGGACAGGGCTGGGAAAAACTGTTTTTT. Protein sequence: CAWRGQGWEKLFF.

J is TRBJ1-6 and V is TRBV19; 8 nucleotides match TRBD1. The V gene end was trimmed by 9 bases and the J gene end by 0 bases; junction bases not matched to a gene: 13. In germline, CDR1 is LNHDA, CDR2 SQIVND (reference sequence). The CDR3 has 18 residues. The CDR3 nucleotides read TGTGCCAGCACCGACCGCGGACAGGGAAGCTCCTATAATTCACCCCTCCACTTT. Its protein product is CASTDRGQGSSYNSPLHF.

In regard to this clone: Other DNA sequences in the same sample also yield this CDR3. The rearrangement uses TRBV29-1 and TRBJ1-1, with 7 bases fitting TRBD1. CDR3 length: 14 residues. Germline CDR1 and CDR2: SQVTM and ANQGSEA. The CDR3 spells CSVLSTGRNTEAFF. The CDR3, as DNA: TGCAGTGTTTTATCGACAGGGAGGAACACTGAAGCTTTCTTT.

The chain employs TRBV4-3 and TRBJ2-5; TRBD1 matches 7 bases. The end of the DNA aligns better with TRBJ2-7, so the J call may be wrong. The CDR3 runs to 17 residues. Per germline, CDR1 LGHNA and CDR2 YSLEER. The CDR3 sequence: CASSQDSRTGTIYEQYF. DNA for the CDR3: TGCGCCAGCAGCCAGGACTCGCGGACAGGTACGATCTACGAGCAGTACTTC.

The chain combines TRBV9 with TRBJ2-5; 12 nucleotides align to TRBD2. In germline, CDR1 is SGDLS, CDR2 YYNGEE. V shed 0 bases and J 5 bases; nucleotides not matched to a gene: 2. CDR3 length: 15 residues. The DNA of the CDR3 is TGTGCCAGCAGCGTAGGGACTAGCGGGGCGGAGACCCAGTACTTC. It specifies CASSVGTSGAETQYF.

The chain joins TRBV5-4 to TRBJ2-5, with 7 bases fitting TRBD2. The V segment lost 0 bases and the J segment 5 bases; nucleotides outside the gene matches: 7. Germline lookup yields CDR1 SGHNT and CDR2 YYREEE (reference sequence). The CDR3 totals 15 residues. The CDR3 loop is CASSLVGVGRETQYF. DNA of the CDR3: TGTGCCAGCAGCTTGGTAGGAGTCGGGAGGGAGACCCAGTACTTC.

Here the CDR3 reads CASSRTGGTDTIYF. The CDR3 DNA sequence: TGTGCCAGCAGTCGGACAGGGGGCACTGACACCATATATTTT. The V gene is TRBV6-5, the J gene TRBJ1-3; 11 bases are shared with TRBD1. CDR3 length: 14 amino acids. Germline V lookup: CDR1 MNHEY, CDR2 SVGAGI. V dropped 5 bases and J dropped 8; count of bases not matched to a gene: 5.

This sequence joins TRBV18 and TRBJ1-1, with D possibly matching TRBD1 (6 bases). The CDR3 has 13 residues. CDR1 and CDR2 (germline): KGHSH, LQKENI. Trimming took off 3 bases at V and 1 base at J, with 6 bases between the two ends. The CDR3 loop reads CASSPGANTEAFF. The CDR3 DNA reads as TGTGCCAGCTCACCGGGGGCGAACACTGAAGCTTTCTTT. Full variable domain (outside the CDR3, taken from reference TRBV18 and TRBJ1-1): NAGVMQNPRHLVRRRGQEARLRCSPMKGHSHVYWYRQLPEEGLKFMVYLQKENIIDESGMPKERFSAEFPKEGPSILRIQQVVRGDSAAYFCASSPGANTEAFFGQGTRLTVV.

This rearrangement joins TRBV19 to TRBJ1-5; D may be TRBD1 (5 bases). This CDR3 contains 12 residues. The germline V gene encodes CDR1 LNHDA and CDR2 SQIVND (reference sequence). Trimming cost V 0 bases and J 10 bases, with 7 bases left between them. The CDR3 DNA reads as TGTGCCAGTAGTATAGATCAGGGCCCCCAGCATTTT. It translates to CASSIDQGPQHF.

V gene TRBV19 combines with J gene TRBJ1-5; TRBD1 aligns across 7 bases. This CDR3 has 15 amino acids. Germline V CDR1 and CDR2: LNHDA, SQIVND (reference sequence). V lost 6 bases to trimming and J lost 3 bases; unmatched junction nucleotides: 8. The CDR3 region has the DNA TGTGCCAGTAGCGCCAGGACAGGACCCAATCAGCCCCAGCATTTT. As protein: CASSARTGPNQPQHF.

This sequence joins TRBV7-8 and TRBJ1-2, with 7 bases that match TRBD1. V lost 5 bases to trimming and J lost 1 base; unmatched junction nucleotides: 10. The CDR3 loop spans 16 amino acids. Germline CDR1 and CDR2: SGHVS and FQNEAQ. The CDR3 spells CASSPNRGRFNYGYTF. Written as DNA, the CDR3 is TGTGCCAGCAGCCCCAACAGGGGACGATTTAACTATGGCTACACCTTC.

This sequence joins TRBV7-8 and TRBJ2-5; 9 positions agree with TRBD1. Trimming removed 5 bases from V and 5 bases from J; junction bases left unmatched: 9. The V gene's germline CDR1 is SGHVS and CDR2 FQNEAQ. CDR3 length: 15 residues. CDR3 DNA sequence: TGTGCCAGCAGCCCAGGGACAGGGAGAGGGGAGACCCAGTACTTC. The encoded protein is CASSPGTGRGETQYF.

V gene TRBV6-6 combines with J gene TRBJ2-1, with D possibly being TRBD2 (6 bases). Trimming stripped 6 bases from V and 10 bases from J, with 25 bases between. The CDR3 spans 16 residues. The V gene's germline CDR1 is MNHNY and CDR2 SVGAGI (reference sequence). For the CDR3, the DNA is TGTGCCAGCAGATCACCGGGGCTAGCGTCGAGTTGGGAGCAGTTCTTC. This codes for CASRSPGLASSWEQFF.

This chain connects TRBV7-6 to TRBJ1-5, with 7 bases fitting TRBD1. Germline V gene sequence: CDR1 SGHVS, CDR2 FNYEAQ. J lost 4 bases, V lost 5 bases, and 11 bases had no gene match. The CDR3 has 16 residues. The CDR3 DNA is TGTGCCAGCAGCCCTTCGCCCGACAGGGATAATCAGCCCCAGCATTTT. Amino acids: CASSPSPDRDNQPQHF.

The CDR3 DNA reads TGTGCCAGCAGTTACTCGACTAGCGGTGCCACCTACGAGCAGTACTTC. Its translation is CASSYSTSGATYEQYF. This chain joins TRBV6-5 and TRBJ2-7; 9 nucleotides match TRBD2. This CDR3 is built from 16 residues. From germline, CDR1 is MNHEY and CDR2 SVGAGI. V shed 0 bases, J shed 2 bases, and the junction held 5 bases outside the gene matches.

This rearrangement joins TRBV5-4 to TRBJ1-2; 7 bases fit TRBD1. The CDR3 extends over 17 amino acids. Per germline, CDR1 SGHNT and CDR2 YYREEE (reference sequence). J was trimmed by 6 bases and V by 3 bases; bases with no gene match: 17. For the CDR3, the DNA is TGTGCCAGCAGCTCCCGACAGGGAGGCAGCAAACGGGATGGCTACACCTTC. Translated: CASSSRQGGSKRDGYTF.

The rearrangement links TRBV10-2 to TRBJ2-7; tentative D call: TRBD1 (6 bases). Trimming cost V 8 bases and J 2 bases, with 13 bases left between them. Germline V lookup: CDR1 WSHSY, CDR2 SAAADI. The CDR3 contains 13 residues. The CDR3 DNA is TGCGCCAGCCAGCAGGGGATCACCTACGAGCAGTACTTC. It is translated as CASQQGITYEQYF.

V is TRBV19 and J is TRBJ1-2; D is unclear. V was shortened by 2 bases and J by 7 bases, with 17 bases between the two germline ends. Germline-derived CDR1 and CDR2 are LNHDA and SQIVND (reference sequence). The CDR3 extends over 15 amino acids. CDR3 DNA sequence: TGTGCCAGTAGTATAATCCCCGGCGGCGGCGGTGGCTACACCTTC. It translates to CASSIIPGGGGGYTF.

This clone was recorded once. The rearrangement joins TRBV9 to TRBJ2-1, with TRBD2 matching 7 bases. V lost 0 bases to trimming and J lost 9 bases; unmatched junction nucleotides: 15. Germline CDR1 is SGDLS and CDR2 is YYNGEE. The CDR3 covers 17 residues. The CDR3 DNA reads TGTGCCAGCAGCGTAGCTAGTAGCGGACCGTCGGGGGGTGAGCAGTTCTTC. It is translated as CASSVASSGPSGGEQFF.

The J gene is TRBJ1-4, the V gene TRBV14, with TRBD1 matching over 7 bases. V was pared by 1 base and J by 7 bases, with 6 bases of the junction left unmatched. This CDR3 has 15 residues. CDR1 is SGHDN and CDR2 is FVKESK in the germline V gene. CDR3 loop: CASSQVVRGREKLFF. CDR3 bases: TGTGCCAGCAGCCAAGTCGTGAGGGGGCGTGAAAAACTGTTTTTT.

The rearrangement links TRBV30 to TRBJ1-6; 10 positions agree with TRBD1. V lost 3 bases to trimming and J lost 7 bases; unmatched junction nucleotides: 3. Germline values: CDR1 GTSNPN, CDR2 SVGIG (reference sequence). The CDR3 length is 14 residues. The CDR3, as DNA: TGTGCCTGGAGCCCGGGACAGGGGAATTCACCCCTCCACTTT. This encodes CAWSPGQGNSPLHF.

The chain employs TRBV9 and TRBJ1-2, with 9 positions matching TRBD1. V shed 2 bases and J 5 bases; nucleotides not matched to a gene: 10. This CDR3 has 16 amino acids. Germline CDR1 SGDLS, CDR2 YYNGEE. CDR3 sequence reads: CASSVTGTGIIYGYTF. In nucleotides, the CDR3 is TGTGCCAGCAGCGTGACCGGGACAGGGATAATTTATGGCTACACCTTC.

This chain joins TRBV9 and TRBJ2-5, with TRBD2 identical over 13 bases. Near its end, the DNA agrees better with TRBJ2-7, so the J call may be wrong. Germline V gene data show CDR1 as SGDLS and CDR2 as YYNGEE. The CDR3 is 16 residues long. CDR3 amino acids: CASSVGTLAGGDEQYF. The CDR3 DNA reads TGTGCCAGCAGCGTGGGGACACTAGCGGGAGGGGACGAGCAGTACTTC.

The CDR3 sequence: CSVEMRLATETQYF. CDR3 DNA: TGCAGCGTGGAGATGAGACTAGCGACCGAGACCCAGTACTTC. This chain uses TRBV29-1 with TRBJ2-5, with TRBD2 identical over 8 bases. The CDR3 consists of 14 residues. CDR1 SQVTM and CDR2 ANQGSEA come from the germline V gene. With V trimmed by 6 bases and J by 5 bases, 11 bases remained unmatched.

The chain recombines TRBV4-1 with TRBJ2-3; 8 positions match TRBD1. J gave up 2 bases and V 1 base, and 5 bases lay outside the gene matches. Germline assignment: CDR1 MGHRA and CDR2 YSYEKL. There are 16 residues in the CDR3. CDR3 region: CASSQGQGQITDTQYF. In DNA, the CDR3 is TGCGCCAGCAGCCAAGGACAGGGGCAAATCACAGATACGCAGTATTTT.

This chain connects TRBV6-5 to TRBJ2-7; 8 nucleotides agree with TRBD2. This CDR3 has 15 residues. V shed 6 bases and J 6 bases; nucleotides not matched to a gene: 13. Germline lookup yields CDR1 MNHEY and CDR2 SVGAGI. This chain's CDR3 is CASRGLGTRVGEQYF. Here the CDR3 DNA reads TGTGCCAGCAGGGGACTAGGTACCAGAGTAGGCGAGCAGTACTTC.

This clone occurred a few times. The genes are TRBV5-1 and TRBJ2-1; weak D call: TRBD1 (6 bases). This CDR3 is built from 13 residues. From germline, CDR1 is SGHRS and CDR2 YFSETQ. V lost 4 bases and J lost 8, with 13 bases in between. CDR3 protein: CASSLLQGDEQFF. The CDR3 DNA reads as TGCGCCAGCAGCCTCCTACAGGGCGATGAGCAGTTCTTC.

CDR3 residues: CASSQDPLAGSGDTQYF. In nucleotides, the CDR3 is TGTGCCAGCAGCCAAGACCCTCTAGCGGGGAGTGGAGATACGCAGTATTTT. The chain joins TRBV4-2 to TRBJ2-3; TRBD2 matches at 9 bases. The trim removed 0 bases at V and 5 bases at J, leaving 9 bases unmatched. This CDR3 has 17 amino acids. CDR1 is LGHNA, CDR2 YNFKEQ, per germline.

This chain joins TRBV21-1 and TRBJ1-2; the table gives TRBD1 as D, unverified against the DNA. TRBV21-1 is a known pseudogene. The CDR3 spans 14 residues. Here the CDR3 reads CASSKGRGFYGYTF. DNA of the CDR3: TGTGCCAGCAGCAAAGGCAGGGGGTTCTATGGCTACACCTTC.